The 25 T cell receptor beta chains given below trace back to one sample, sequenced in a study of cytomegalovirus exposure and HLA in healthy donors (dated by TCRdb to 2015 to 2018). Libraries were constructed by the immunoSEQ multiplex PCR assay. The multiplex PCR relied on a mix of 60 forward primers for TCR Vbeta segments and 13 reverse primers for TCR Jbeta segments. Entries here come from immuneACCESS through TCRdb and include only in-frame sequences with V and J called. Some clones fail to appear in such tables; in the studies checked, an unresolved V gene covers under half of the shortfall, and the cause of the remainder is unknown. Within this sample are roughly 100,000 clones, with over 70% of them counted one time only. The ten largest clonotypes hold roughly 2.1% of the sample. Sequenced input: PBMCs. The origin of the receptors is a man aged 30-40 years in good health and CMV-seronegative.

This rearrangement joins TRBV5-1 to TRBJ1-2; 8 bases fit TRBD1. CDR3 length equals 14 residues. From germline, CDR1 is SGHRS and CDR2 YFSETQ. J gave up 7 bases and V 3 bases, and 8 bases lay outside the gene matches. The CDR3 sequence is CASSYGQGTAGYTF. CDR3 DNA sequence: TGCGCCAGCAGCTACGGACAGGGCACGGCTGGCTACACCTTC.

The rearrangement links TRBV19 to TRBJ1-1, with 9 bases identical to TRBD1. This CDR3 comprises 15 residues. V was pared by 9 bases and J by 0 bases, with 8 bases of the junction left unmatched. The germline V gene has CDR1 LNHDA and CDR2 SQIVND (reference sequence). CDR3 region: CASRDRANMNTEAFF. The CDR3 DNA is TGTGCCAGCCGGGACAGGGCTAACATGAACACTGAAGCTTTCTTT. The entire variable domain, with the rest obtained from reference TRBV19 and TRBJ1-1, is as follows: DGGITQSPKYLFRKEGQNVTLSCEQNLNHDAMYWYRQDPGQGLRLIYYSQIVNDFQKGDIAEGYSVSREKKESFPLTVTSAQKNPTAFYLCASRDRANMNTEAFFGQGTRLTVV.

CDR3 nucleotides: TGTGCCAGCAGCTTAAAGGACAGGGGAGAACAGCCCCAGCATTTT. Translated, it gives CASSLKDRGEQPQHF. This sequence joins TRBV7-2 and TRBJ1-5; TRBD1 aligns across 9 bases. V dropped 2 bases and J dropped 7; count of bases not matched to a gene: 6. CDR3 length equals 15 residues. Germline loops: CDR1 SGHTA, CDR2 FQGNSA. Filled out from reference TRBV7-2 and TRBJ1-5, the complete variable domain reads GAGVSQSPSNKVTEKGKDVELRCDPISGHTALYWYRQSLGQGLEFLIYFQGNSAPDKSGLPSDRFSAERTGGSVSTLTIQRTQQEDSAVYLCASSLKDRGEQPQHFGDGTRLSIL.

The chain recombines TRBV14 with TRBJ1-1; maybe TRBD1 (6 bases). V lost 4 bases and J 9 bases, leaving 18 bases between the germline ends. Germline V lookup: CDR1 SGHDN, CDR2 FVKESK. The CDR3 runs 14 residues. CDR3: CASSPRWTAPKAFF. CDR3 DNA sequence: TGTGCCAGCAGCCCAAGATGGACAGCACCAAAAGCTTTCTTT. The full variable domain, completed using reference TRBV14 and TRBJ1-1, is EAGVTQFPSHSVIEKGQTVTLRCDPISGHDNLYWYRRVMGKEIKFLLHFVKESKQDESGMPNNRFLAERTGGTYSTLKVQPAELEDSGVYFCASSPRWTAPKAFFGQGTRLTVV.

The rearrangement uses TRBV5-1 and TRBJ2-1; D gene unclear. The CDR3 covers 15 residues. The V gene lost 4 bases and the J gene lost 6 bases, with 17 bases spanning the gap. Germline values: CDR1 SGHRS, CDR2 YFSETQ. The CDR3 DNA follows: TGCGCCAGCAGCCCAGACCCTCGGGTCCTCAATGAGCAGTTCTTC. It yields the protein CASSPDPRVLNEQFF.

V usage is TRBV5-1 and J usage is TRBJ2-1; 9 nucleotides agree with TRBD1. The CDR3 is 14 residues long. In germline, CDR1 is SGHRS, CDR2 YFSETQ. V shed 4 bases and J 8 bases; nucleotides not matched to a gene: 7. The CDR3 here is CASSLRDRVHEQFF. In nucleotides, the CDR3 is TGCGCCAGCAGCCTCCGGGACAGGGTCCATGAGCAGTTCTTC.

This clone was counted between two and nine times. The chain uses TRBV27 and TRBJ2-3; no clear D gene. With 5 bases removed from V and 0 bases from J, the gap between germline ends came to 9 bases. Germline V gene data show CDR1 as MNHEY and CDR2 as SMNVEV (reference sequence). The CDR3 length is 14 residues. The CDR3 is CASSPYASTDTQYF. CDR3 nucleotides: TGTGCCAGCAGTCCCTATGCTAGCACAGATACGCAGTATTTT.

This clone was found once. CDR3 sequence reads: CASSLDRGETGELFF. The CDR3 nucleotides read TGCGCCAGCAGCTTGGACAGGGGGGAGACCGGGGAGCTGTTTTTT. The rearrangement links TRBV5-1 to TRBJ2-2; 8 nucleotides agree with TRBD1. Germline CDR1 and CDR2: SGHRS and YFSETQ. V shed 0 bases, J shed 5 bases, and the junction held 3 bases outside the gene matches. This CDR3 is built from 15 residues.

DNA of the CDR3: TGTGCCAGCAGCCGCCCGGGAAGCGCCTCCTACAATGAGCAGTTCTTC. It specifies CASSRPGSASYNEQFF. The rearrangement uses TRBV5-4 and TRBJ2-1, with D perhaps matching TRBD2 (5 bases). Germline values: CDR1 SGHNT, CDR2 YYREEE (reference sequence). With 4 bases removed from V and 0 bases from J, the gap between germline ends came to 14 bases. This CDR3 spans 16 amino acids.

In this sample, this clone turned up once. The DNA for the CDR3 is TGTGCCAGCAAGTCGGGTAGCGGGGGGTACAATGAGCAGTTCTTC. Its protein is CASKSGSGGYNEQFF. The chain joins TRBV2 to TRBJ2-1; 10 bases agree with TRBD2. The CDR3 totals 15 residues. Germline loops: CDR1 SNHLY, CDR2 FYNNEI. V lost 7 bases to trimming and J lost 4 bases; unmatched junction nucleotides: 7.

The genes are TRBV28 and TRBJ2-1, with 8 bases aligning to TRBD2. Unmatched junction bases numbered 8, after V lost 6 bases and J lost 7 bases. CDR3 length: 14 residues. CDR1 is MDHEN and CDR2 is SYDVKM in the germline V gene. The CDR3 loop is CASSSGGPKNEQFF. CDR3 DNA sequence: TGTGCCAGCAGCAGCGGGGGCCCTAAGAATGAGCAGTTCTTC. The complete variable domain, with remaining parts taken from reference TRBV28 and TRBJ2-1, reads DVKVTQSSRYLVKRTGEKVFLECVQDMDHENMFWYRQDPGLGLRLIYFSYDVKMKEKGDIPEGYSVSREKKERFSLILESASTNQTSMYLCASSSGGPKNEQFFGPGTRLTVL.

J is TRBJ1-2 and V is TRBV9; 8 bases match TRBD1. Germline loops: CDR1 SGDLS, CDR2 YYNGEE. The CDR3 contains 17 residues. Unmatched junction bases numbered 7, after V lost 0 bases and J lost 0 bases. CDR3 sequence: CASSVGTGLDSNYGYTF. The CDR3 region has the DNA TGTGCCAGCAGCGTAGGGACAGGGTTAGACTCTAACTATGGCTACACCTTC.

This clone was recorded only once. V usage is TRBV18 and J usage is TRBJ2-1, with 10 bases that match TRBD2. Germline trimming cut 3 bases from V and 9 bases from J; bases unmatched to any gene: 8. CDR1 is KGHSH, CDR2 LQKENI, per germline. This CDR3 comprises 15 residues. For the CDR3, the DNA is TGTGCCAGCTCACCGCGGGGACTAGCGATTGCTGAGCAGTTCTTC. Its protein product is CASSPRGLAIAEQFF.

V usage is TRBV15 and J usage is TRBJ2-5; 7 nucleotides line up with TRBD2. Germline V gene sequence: CDR1 LNHNV, CDR2 YYDKDF (reference sequence). The CDR3 contains 14 residues. Losses at the gene ends were 1 base for V and 5 bases for J; bases not matched to a gene: 4. The CDR3 nucleotides read TGTGCCACCAGCAGAGGGCGGGGGATTGAGACCCAGTACTTC. Translated: CATSRGRGIETQYF. The full variable domain, in which reference TRBV15 and TRBJ2-5 provide the parts outside the CDR3, is DAMVIQNPRYQVTQFGKPVTLSCSQTLNHNVMYWYQQKSSQAPKLLFHYYDKDFNNEADTPDNFQSRRPNTSFCFLDIRSPGLGDTAMYLCATSRGRGIETQYFGPGTRLLVL.

The chain recombines TRBV10-1 with TRBJ2-2; 10 nucleotides match TRBD2. The CDR3 has 14 residues. V lost 11 bases to trimming and J lost 7 bases; unmatched junction nucleotides: 10. Germline V gene sequence: CDR1 WNHNN, CDR2 SYGVQD (reference sequence). The CDR3 DNA is TGCGCCTCACAGAGCGGGGGGGCCAACGGGGAGCTGTTTTTT. Translating it yields CASQSGGANGELFF.

V usage is TRBV2 and J usage is TRBJ1-5, with D possibly matching TRBD1 (6 bases). Germline V gene lookup returns CDR1 SNHLY and CDR2 FYNNEI. V lost 5 bases to trimming and J lost 7 bases, with 12 bases between them. This CDR3 is built from 13 residues. The CDR3 reads CASSLQGSQPQHF. CDR3 coding DNA: TGTGCCAGCAGTTTACAGGGCTCCCAGCCCCAGCATTTT.

The chain couples TRBV9 to TRBJ1-2; 9 positions match TRBD1. Germline values: CDR1 SGDLS, CDR2 YYNGEE. This CDR3 is built from 14 residues. Trimming cost V 4 bases and J 8 bases; bases outside gene matches: 9. The CDR3 loop reads CASSRDREFGGYTF. In DNA, the CDR3 is TGTGCCAGCAGCCGGGACAGGGAGTTCGGGGGCTACACCTTC. The full variable domain, in which reference TRBV9 and TRBJ1-2 provide the parts outside the CDR3, is DSGVTQTPKHLITATGQRVTLRCSPRSGDLSVYWYQQSLDQGLQFLIQYYNGEERAKGNILERFSAQQFPDLHSELNLSSLELGDSALYFCASSRDREFGGYTFGSGTRLTVV.

The table lists this clone with a count of one. This rearrangement joins TRBV20-1 to TRBJ1-1; D gene ambiguous. This CDR3 spans 11 amino acids. Germline values: CDR1 DFQATT, CDR2 SNEGSKA (reference sequence). V was shortened by 2 bases and J by 7 bases, with 8 bases between the two germline ends. In nucleotides, the CDR3 is TGCAGTGCTAGAATAGCCGGTGAAGCTTTCTTT. Translation gives CSARIAGEAFF.

A remark on this clone: Other DNA sequences within the sample encode an identical CDR3. The rearrangement links TRBV14 to TRBJ1-5; D is uncertain. CDR1 is SGHDN, CDR2 FVKESK, per germline. Trimming shortened V by 0 bases and J by 7 bases, and 7 bases separated the two germline ends. This CDR3 has 13 amino acids. The CDR3 DNA reads TGTGCCAGCAGCCAAGATTTGGGCCAGCCCCAGCATTTT. Translating it yields CASSQDLGQPQHF.

The genes are TRBV11-2 and TRBJ2-2; 9 nucleotides match TRBD1. Germline-derived CDR1 and CDR2 are SGHAT and FQNNGV. The CDR3 runs 16 residues. Trimming removed 6 bases from V and 2 bases from J; junction bases left unmatched: 7. The CDR3 spells CASRRLDRGNTGELFF. CDR3 DNA: TGTGCCAGCAGAAGACTGGACAGGGGAAACACCGGGGAGCTGTTTTTT.

V and J are TRBV5-4 and TRBJ2-2; D gene unclear. Trimming removed 5 bases at V and 6 bases at J, with 20 bases between. Germline assignment: CDR1 SGHNT and CDR2 YYREEE (reference sequence). This CDR3 has 16 amino acids. The DNA for the CDR3 is TGTGCCAGCAGTCATGGAGTTTTGAGAGAGGCCGGGGAGCTGTTTTTT. Translating gives CASSHGVLREAGELFF.

The J gene is TRBJ2-1, the V gene TRBV5-4; TRBD1 is a possible D gene (5 bases). The CDR3 runs 14 residues. V was clipped by 1 base and J by 1 base, with 6 bases between them. Germline CDR1 SGHNT, CDR2 YYREEE (reference sequence). CDR3 nucleotide sequence: TGTGCCAGCAGCTTGACAGGTTCCTACAATGAGCAGTTCTTC. Amino acid sequence: CASSLTGSYNEQFF.

This chain connects TRBV6-1 to TRBJ1-1; 8 positions agree with TRBD1. Trimming at V came to 6 bases and at J to 7 bases, leaving 7 bases not matched to a gene. CDR1 MNHNS and CDR2 SASEGT come from the germline V gene. This CDR3 is 13 amino acids long. CDR3 sequence: CASRWTGPNEAFF. The CDR3 bases are TGTGCCAGCAGGTGGACAGGGCCGAATGAAGCTTTCTTT.

This CDR3 reads CATSGGLPYEQYF. In nucleotides, the CDR3 is TGTGCCACCAGCGGCGGACTTCCCTACGAGCAGTACTTC. This chain uses TRBV15 with TRBJ2-7, with D perhaps TRBD2 (5 bases). The CDR3 contains 13 residues. The germline V gene encodes CDR1 LNHNV and CDR2 YYDKDF (reference sequence). The ends were cut back, 5 bases at V and 2 bases at J, with 10 bases in the middle.

The rearrangement joins TRBV29-1 to TRBJ2-3; D possibly corresponds to TRBD2 (5 bases). From germline, CDR1 is SQVTM and CDR2 ANQGSEA. V lost 6 bases and J lost 0, with 13 bases in between. The CDR3 has 14 amino acids. The CDR3 region has the DNA TGCAGCGTGCCCGGGATTTTAAGCACAGATACGCAGTATTTT. Its protein product is CSVPGILSTDTQYF.